The T cell receptor (beta chain) under discussion was sequenced for a study of T cells in women clearing cervical HPV infection. About the research overall: Women with histologically confirmed HPV16-related CIN3 or worse, 2 with invasive cancer, served as cases. Case blood was drawn when the lesion was first found; control blood after infection became undetectable. For cases, blood was sampled a median approximately 150 days after lesion detection, interquartile range roughly 85 to 220 days.

On this clone: The target antigen is unknown. The read halts 3 residues ahead of the CDR3 end, with the missing end drawn from the germline J gene.

Overall study results and limits: Timing of associations relative to infection is unclear; T-cell subsets were not isolated.

Germline-derived CDR1 and CDR2 are SQVTM and ANQGSEA. The CDR3 spans 14 residues. V was cut by 0 bases and J by 1 base, with 10 bases left in between. Data came from immunoSEQ multiplex PCR; TCRdb stores just in-frame clones and leaves some out. This repertoire includes more than 25,000 clones. The chain recombines TRBV29-1 with TRBJ2-7, with D perhaps TRBD1 (6 bases). Specimen: blood buffy coat. This TCR was sampled from a woman aged 18 to 75 with a cervical HPV16 infection that either progressed to CIN3+ or cleared (not recorded which). CDR3 DNA (partial): TGCAGCGTTGAAGATGAAGGACAGTCCTACGAG. Translated: CSVEDEGQSYE. The complete CDR3 sequence is CSVEDEGQSYEQYF.